This T cell receptor beta chain was recovered during a study of T cells in Graves' hyperthyroidism and ophthalmopathy. CDR3 length: 18 amino acids. Looked up from germline, CDR1 is SGHAT and CDR2 is FQNNGV. The germline V and J ends were trimmed by 3 bases and 7 bases, with 28 bases remaining between them. Amplified regions were TCR beta CDR3 sequences from RNA transcripts. The HTBI primer set served for first-round RT-PCR of the TCR CDR3. Each CDR3 protein is one row after TCRdb ran MiXCR on the multiplex PCR reads. The repertoire holds 490,000 or so distinct CDR3 sequences, approximately 23% seen once, with around 54% in the top ten. This clonotype has more than one count but fewer than ten.

Sequenced material: blood. The V call is TRBV11-2, the J call TRBJ2-7; a weak D match, TRBD2 (5 bases). This TCR derives from a woman in her 70s with Graves' ophthalmopathy. CDR3 sequence reads: CASSLFLGESGDPREQYF. The CDR3, as DNA: TGTGCCAGCAGCTTGTTCTTAGGTGAAAGCGGAGACCCTAGGGAGCAGTACTTC. The whole variable domain, remainder taken from reference TRBV11-2 and TRBJ2-7, is EAGVAQSPRYKIIEKRQSVAFWCNPISGHATLYWYQQILGQGPKLLIQFQNNGVVDDSQLPKDRFSAERLKGVDSTLKIQPAKLEDSAVYLCASSLFLGESGDPREQYFGPGTRLTVT.